A selection of T cell receptor beta chains follows, all from one sample in a study of blood T cell repertoires in COVID-19. Assay used: immunoSEQ multiplex PCR; TCRdb lists only in-frame clones, some missing. The data contain about 230,000 clones, approximately 90% of them seen just once; the ten biggest clones take up around a tenth. Input material: peripheral blood. These receptors were obtained from a man aged 50-59 years with COVID-19, enrolled during active disease. Each CDR3 is given with its conserved first and last residue. Each record gives: J gene, D gene, V gene, clone size, CDR3 DNA, CDR3 protein. A D gene is named only where the DNA matches it firmly. Only some rows state a clone size, as once, few, many or a class for expanded clones.

j_call: TRBJ1-2; d_call: .; v_call: TRBV5-1; clone_size: .; cdr3_nt: TGCGCCAGCAGCCCACAGACGGGAAACAACGCCTATGGCTACACCTTC; cdr3_aa: CASSPQTGNNAYGYTF
j_call: TRBJ1-4; d_call: .; v_call: TRBV11-3; clone_size: .; cdr3_nt: TGTGAGACAATCGGGGATAATGAAAAACTGTTTTTT; cdr3_aa: CETIGDNEKLFF
j_call: TRBJ2-5; d_call: TRBD1; v_call: TRBV7-9; clone_size: .; cdr3_nt: TGTGCCAGCAGAGCCGGGACAGGGAAACAGACCCAGTACTTC; cdr3_aa: CASRAGTGKQTQYF
j_call: TRBJ2-7; d_call: TRBD1; v_call: TRBV12-3/TRBV12-4; clone_size: .; cdr3_nt: TGTGCCAGCAGCCTAAGTGACAGGGGCGAGCAGTACTTC; cdr3_aa: CASSLSDRGEQYF
j_call: TRBJ1-2; d_call: .; v_call: TRBV10-3; clone_size: .; cdr3_nt: TGTGCCATCAGTTCCCGGGACACCCCCTATGGCTACACCTTC; cdr3_aa: CAISSRDTPYGYTF
j_call: TRBJ1-1; d_call: .; v_call: TRBV9; clone_size: .; cdr3_nt: TGTGCCAGCAGCTCACATACTAAAACTTGGGGACACAGGGTACGACGGGACACTGAAGCTTTCTTT; cdr3_aa: CASSSHTKTWGHRVRRDTEAFF
j_call: TRBJ2-1; d_call: .; v_call: TRBV24-1; clone_size: .; cdr3_nt: TGTGCCACCATGAGGGAGGACTACAATGAGCAGTTCTTC; cdr3_aa: CATMREDYNEQFF
j_call: TRBJ1-1; d_call: .; v_call: TRBV6-5; clone_size: .; cdr3_nt: TGTGCCAGCATCGCCCTAGGAGGGAACACTGAAGCTTTCTTT; cdr3_aa: CASIALGGNTEAFF
j_call: TRBJ2-7; d_call: TRBD1; v_call: TRBV7-9; clone_size: once; cdr3_nt: TGTGCCAGCAGCCCTGTAGGGCAGGGGGCATATAGCGAGCAGTACTTC; cdr3_aa: CASSPVGQGAYSEQYF
j_call: TRBJ2-3; d_call: .; v_call: TRBV5-1; clone_size: .; cdr3_nt: TGCGCCAGCAGCTTGGATCAGGGTCGCACAGATACGCAGTATTTT; cdr3_aa: CASSLDQGRTDTQYF
j_call: TRBJ2-2; d_call: TRBD2; v_call: TRBV9; clone_size: .; cdr3_nt: TGTGCCAGCAGCGCCGGACTAGCGGCGAACACCGGGGAGCTGTTTTTT; cdr3_aa: CASSAGLAANTGELFF
j_call: TRBJ2-2; d_call: TRBD2; v_call: TRBV27; clone_size: few; cdr3_nt: TGTGCCAGCAGGACCGGGACTAGTTCAATTAGGGAGCTGTTTTTT; cdr3_aa: CASRTGTSSIRELFF
j_call: TRBJ2-3; d_call: .; v_call: TRBV5-1; clone_size: many; cdr3_nt: TGCGCCAGCAGCCTCAGCGGAACAAGAAACACAGATACGCAGTATTTT; cdr3_aa: CASSLSGTRNTDTQYF
j_call: TRBJ1-6; d_call: .; v_call: TRBV28; clone_size: .; cdr3_nt: TGTGCCAGCACCCTCCCTGGGTCCCAGGGCTTGTATGGTTCACCCCTCCACTTT; cdr3_aa: CASTLPGSQGLYGSPLHF
j_call: TRBJ1-2; d_call: .; v_call: TRBV29-1; clone_size: .; cdr3_nt: TGCAGCGTTGATAACGGGGGGGGCTACACCTTC; cdr3_aa: CSVDNGGGYTF
j_call: TRBJ1-2; d_call: TRBD1; v_call: TRBV27; clone_size: .; cdr3_nt: TGTGCCAGCAGTCTAAAAACAGGGGGCGGGTATGGCTACACCTTC; cdr3_aa: CASSLKTGGGYGYTF
j_call: TRBJ2-5; d_call: TRBD2; v_call: TRBV10-3; clone_size: .; cdr3_nt: TGTGCCATCAGCGCCGGGACTAGCGGGATGGAGACCCAGTACTTC; cdr3_aa: CAISAGTSGMETQYF
j_call: TRBJ2-6; d_call: .; v_call: TRBV7-3; clone_size: .; cdr3_nt: TGTGCCAGCAGCCAAGGACAGAGCCGCTCTGGGGCCAACGTCCTGACTTTC; cdr3_aa: CASSQGQSRSGANVLTF
j_call: TRBJ1-5; d_call: .; v_call: TRBV2; clone_size: few; cdr3_nt: TGTGCCAGCAGGGCCGACAGCGTCAATCAGCCCCAGCATTTT; cdr3_aa: CASRADSVNQPQHF
j_call: TRBJ1-5; d_call: .; v_call: TRBV7-9; clone_size: .; cdr3_nt: TGTGCCAGCAGCTTAGCGGGTTCGGGGTATAGCAATCAGCCCCAGCATTTT; cdr3_aa: CASSLAGSGYSNQPQHF
j_call: TRBJ2-1; d_call: TRBD2; v_call: TRBV3-1/TRBV3-2; clone_size: few; cdr3_nt: TGTGCCAGCAGCCAGGTGAACGGGATAGCGGGGGGGAATGAGCAGTTCTTC; cdr3_aa: CASSQVNGIAGGNEQFF
j_call: TRBJ2-7; d_call: TRBD1; v_call: TRBV27; clone_size: .; cdr3_nt: TGTGCCAGCAGTCCATATGGACAGGCGGGCGAGCAGTACTTC; cdr3_aa: CASSPYGQAGEQYF
j_call: TRBJ2-2; d_call: TRBD2; v_call: TRBV7-6; clone_size: .; cdr3_nt: TGTGCCAGCAGCTCACCCTTGGGAGGGCCTAGACGGACCGGGGAGCTGTTTTTT; cdr3_aa: CASSSPLGGPRRTGELFF
j_call: TRBJ1-5; d_call: TRBD1; v_call: TRBV30; clone_size: few; cdr3_nt: TGTGCCTGGAGTTCCTACGCCGGGACAGGGAGCCAGCCCCAGCATTTT; cdr3_aa: CAWSSYAGTGSQPQHF
j_call: TRBJ2-5; d_call: .; v_call: TRBV6-1; clone_size: .; cdr3_nt: TGTGCCAGCAGTGAATTTTGGGGTCAGGGAGAGACCCAGTACTTC; cdr3_aa: CASSEFWGQGETQYF
j_call: TRBJ2-7; d_call: .; v_call: TRBV3-1/TRBV3-2; clone_size: .; cdr3_nt: TGTGCCAGCAGCCATACCGGTGAGCAGTACTTC; cdr3_aa: CASSHTGEQYF
j_call: TRBJ2-1; d_call: TRBD2; v_call: TRBV5-6; clone_size: .; cdr3_nt: TGTGCCAGCAGCCCCCTAGGCGGGGGGGCCACCTACAATGAGCAGTTCTTC; cdr3_aa: CASSPLGGGATYNEQFF
j_call: TRBJ2-4; d_call: .; v_call: TRBV21-1; clone_size: .; cdr3_nt: TGTGCCAGCAGCGAGGGGGAGTTAGGGCACTTC; cdr3_aa: CASSEGELGHF
j_call: TRBJ1-6; d_call: TRBD1; v_call: TRBV27; clone_size: .; cdr3_nt: TGTGCCAGCAGTTACGCCGCACCGGGACAGAATAATTCACCCCTCCACTTT; cdr3_aa: CASSYAAPGQNNSPLHF
j_call: TRBJ2-1; d_call: TRBD2; v_call: TRBV5-1; clone_size: .; cdr3_nt: TGCGCCAGCAGCTTCCCTACTAGCGGGAGGGCAGGGGTGAATGAGCAGTTCTTC; cdr3_aa: CASSFPTSGRAGVNEQFF
j_call: TRBJ1-1; d_call: .; v_call: TRBV29-1; clone_size: .; cdr3_nt: TGCAGCGTTGGGCAGGGTACTGAAGCTTTCTTT; cdr3_aa: CSVGQGTEAFF
j_call: TRBJ2-1; d_call: TRBD2; v_call: TRBV15; clone_size: .; cdr3_nt: TGTGCCACCAGCACGGGACTAGCGGGGCGGTACAATGAGCAGTTCTTC; cdr3_aa: CATSTGLAGRYNEQFF
j_call: TRBJ1-5; d_call: TRBD1; v_call: TRBV12-3/TRBV12-4; clone_size: .; cdr3_nt: TGTGCCAGCAGCTGGGACAGGGCTCAGCCCCAGCATTTT; cdr3_aa: CASSWDRAQPQHF
j_call: TRBJ2-1; d_call: TRBD2; v_call: TRBV5-8; clone_size: .; cdr3_nt: TGTGCCAGCAGGGAGAGTACTAGCGGGTGGTACAATGAGCAGTTCTTC; cdr3_aa: CASRESTSGWYNEQFF
j_call: TRBJ2-7; d_call: TRBD2; v_call: TRBV7-6; clone_size: .; cdr3_nt: TGTGCCAGCAGCTTAGATGGGACTAGCGACTACGAGCAGTACTTC; cdr3_aa: CASSLDGTSDYEQYF
j_call: TRBJ2-2; d_call: .; v_call: TRBV2; clone_size: once; cdr3_nt: TGTGCCAGCATGGAGGGGGCCGGCGGCGGGGAGCTGTTTTTT; cdr3_aa: CASMEGAGGGELFF
j_call: TRBJ2-1; d_call: TRBD1; v_call: TRBV9; clone_size: .; cdr3_nt: TGTGCCAGCAGCTCTACAGGACAGGGAGGAGATTACAATGAGCAGTTCTTC; cdr3_aa: CASSSTGQGGDYNEQFF
j_call: TRBJ2-6; d_call: .; v_call: TRBV29-1; clone_size: .; cdr3_nt: TGCAGCGCACTCTCGTCCTCGGCTGGGGCCAACGTCCTGACTTTC; cdr3_aa: CSALSSSAGANVLTF
j_call: TRBJ2-1; d_call: .; v_call: TRBV28; clone_size: .; cdr3_nt: TGTGCCAGCAGCCCTCCGGACTACGATTACAATGAGCAGTTCTTC; cdr3_aa: CASSPPDYDYNEQFF
j_call: TRBJ2-4; d_call: .; v_call: TRBV19; clone_size: .; cdr3_nt: TGTGCCAGTAACGAAAGGGCGGCGGGCACAAACATTCAGTACTTC; cdr3_aa: CASNERAAGTNIQYF
j_call: TRBJ1-2; d_call: TRBD1; v_call: TRBV29-1; clone_size: .; cdr3_nt: TGCAGCGCGTCCCGGGACAGCTATGGCTACACCTTC; cdr3_aa: CSASRDSYGYTF
j_call: TRBJ2-5; d_call: .; v_call: TRBV12-3/TRBV12-4; clone_size: .; cdr3_nt: TGTGCCAGCAGTCAACAGGTTAAAGAGACCCAGTACTTC; cdr3_aa: CASSQQVKETQYF
j_call: TRBJ2-7; d_call: TRBD2; v_call: TRBV7-9; clone_size: .; cdr3_nt: TGTGCCAGCAGCATACTCGGGACTAGCGGGAACTGGGCCTTC; cdr3_aa: CASSILGTSGNWAF
j_call: TRBJ1-2; d_call: .; v_call: TRBV12-3/TRBV12-4; clone_size: .; cdr3_nt: TGTGCCAGCAGTTTACGGGAGGGGGATGGCTACACCTTC; cdr3_aa: CASSLREGDGYTF
j_call: TRBJ2-1; d_call: .; v_call: TRBV19; clone_size: .; cdr3_nt: TGTGCCAGTAGGACGTTTGCGGGTTCTGTCTACAATGAGCAGTTCTTC; cdr3_aa: CASRTFAGSVYNEQFF
j_call: TRBJ1-5; d_call: TRBD1; v_call: TRBV19; clone_size: .; cdr3_nt: TGTGCCAGTAGTATAGATGTGGGACAGGGGTCCCAGCCCCAGCATTTT; cdr3_aa: CASSIDVGQGSQPQHF
j_call: TRBJ1-2; d_call: TRBD1; v_call: TRBV5-4; clone_size: .; cdr3_nt: TGTGCCAGCAGCTTGCAGGGGGTGAACTATGGCTACACCTTC; cdr3_aa: CASSLQGVNYGYTF
j_call: TRBJ2-4; d_call: .; v_call: TRBV28; clone_size: .; cdr3_nt: TGTGCCAGCAGCCCACAGCTAGCCAAAAACATTCAGTACTTC; cdr3_aa: CASSPQLAKNIQYF
j_call: TRBJ1-2; d_call: .; v_call: TRBV16; clone_size: .; cdr3_nt: TGTGCCAGCAGCCAGGGGGGCTATGGCTACACCTTC; cdr3_aa: CASSQGGYGYTF
j_call: TRBJ2-1; d_call: TRBD2; v_call: TRBV19; clone_size: once; cdr3_nt: TGTGCCAGTAGTTCACTAACTAGCGGGGGGGGAAATGAGCAGTTCTTC; cdr3_aa: CASSSLTSGGGNEQFF
j_call: TRBJ1-2; d_call: .; v_call: TRBV28; clone_size: .; cdr3_nt: TGTGCCAGCAGTTTACTACTCTATGGCTACACCTTC; cdr3_aa: CASSLLLYGYTF
j_call: TRBJ2-7; d_call: .; v_call: TRBV12-3/TRBV12-4; clone_size: .; cdr3_nt: TGTGCCAGCAGTTTAGGGCAGGGTCTCGAGCAGTACTTC; cdr3_aa: CASSLGQGLEQYF
j_call: TRBJ2-1; d_call: .; v_call: TRBV7-2; clone_size: .; cdr3_nt: TGTGCCAGCAGCCGTAATGAGCAGTTCTTC; cdr3_aa: CASSRNEQFF
j_call: TRBJ2-3; d_call: TRBD2; v_call: TRBV11-2; clone_size: once; cdr3_nt: TGTGCCAGCAGCTCGGGACTAGCAATTACAGATACGCAGTATTTT; cdr3_aa: CASSSGLAITDTQYF
j_call: TRBJ2-1; d_call: TRBD2; v_call: TRBV11-1; clone_size: .; cdr3_nt: TGTGCCAGCAGCCAGGGACTAGCAGACATACGCTACGGACAGTTCTTC; cdr3_aa: CASSQGLADIRYGQFF
j_call: TRBJ2-7; d_call: TRBD1; v_call: TRBV4-2; clone_size: .; cdr3_nt: TGTGCCAGCAGCCAATCAGGGGGCGAGCAGTACTTC; cdr3_aa: CASSQSGGEQYF
j_call: TRBJ2-7; d_call: TRBD2; v_call: TRBV10-2; clone_size: .; cdr3_nt: TGCGCCAGCAGTGAAGGCGGGAGTTGGGAGCAGTACTTC; cdr3_aa: CASSEGGSWEQYF
j_call: TRBJ2-2; d_call: TRBD2; v_call: TRBV9; clone_size: .; cdr3_nt: TGTGCCAGCAGCGCGGGACTAGCGGGGGCGGCCGGGGAGCTGTTTTTT; cdr3_aa: CASSAGLAGAAGELFF
j_call: TRBJ1-3; d_call: TRBD1; v_call: TRBV3-1/TRBV3-2; clone_size: .; cdr3_nt: TGTGCCAGCAGCCAAGGACAGGGCCGTTTGGATTTT; cdr3_aa: CASSQGQGRLDF